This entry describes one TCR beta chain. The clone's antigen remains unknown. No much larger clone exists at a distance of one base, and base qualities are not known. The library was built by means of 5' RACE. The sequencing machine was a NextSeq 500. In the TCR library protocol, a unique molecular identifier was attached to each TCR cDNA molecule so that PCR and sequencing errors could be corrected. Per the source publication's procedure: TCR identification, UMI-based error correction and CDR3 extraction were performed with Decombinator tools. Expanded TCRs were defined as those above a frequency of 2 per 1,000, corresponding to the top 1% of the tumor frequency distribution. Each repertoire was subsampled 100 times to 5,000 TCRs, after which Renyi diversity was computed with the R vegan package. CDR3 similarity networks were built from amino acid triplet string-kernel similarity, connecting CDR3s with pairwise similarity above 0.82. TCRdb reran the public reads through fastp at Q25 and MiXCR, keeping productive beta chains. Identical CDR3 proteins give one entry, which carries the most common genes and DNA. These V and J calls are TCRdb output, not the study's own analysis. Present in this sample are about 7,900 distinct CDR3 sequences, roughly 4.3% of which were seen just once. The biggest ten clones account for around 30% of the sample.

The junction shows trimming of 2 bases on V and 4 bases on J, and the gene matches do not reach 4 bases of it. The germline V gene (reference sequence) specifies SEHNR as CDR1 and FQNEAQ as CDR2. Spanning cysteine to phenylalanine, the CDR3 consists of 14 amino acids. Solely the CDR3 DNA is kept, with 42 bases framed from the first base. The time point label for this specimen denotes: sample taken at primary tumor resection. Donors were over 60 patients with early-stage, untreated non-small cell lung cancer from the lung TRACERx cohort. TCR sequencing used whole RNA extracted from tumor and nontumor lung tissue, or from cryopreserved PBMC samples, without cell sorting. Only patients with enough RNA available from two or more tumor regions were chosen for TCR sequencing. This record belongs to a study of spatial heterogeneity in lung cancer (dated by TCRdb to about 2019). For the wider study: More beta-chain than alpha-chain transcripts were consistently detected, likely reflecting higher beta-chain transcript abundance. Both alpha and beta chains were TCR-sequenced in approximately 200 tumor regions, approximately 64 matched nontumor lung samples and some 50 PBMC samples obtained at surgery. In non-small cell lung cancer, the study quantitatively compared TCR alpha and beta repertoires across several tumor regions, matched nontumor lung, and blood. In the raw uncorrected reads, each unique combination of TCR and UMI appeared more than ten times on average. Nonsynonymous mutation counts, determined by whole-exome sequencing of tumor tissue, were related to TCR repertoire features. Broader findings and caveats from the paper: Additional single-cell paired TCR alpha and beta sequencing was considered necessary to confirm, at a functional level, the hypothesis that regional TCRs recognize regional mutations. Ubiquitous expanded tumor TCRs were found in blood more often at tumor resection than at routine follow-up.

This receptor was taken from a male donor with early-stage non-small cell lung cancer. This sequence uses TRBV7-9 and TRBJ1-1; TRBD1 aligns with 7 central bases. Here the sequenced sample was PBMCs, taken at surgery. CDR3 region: CASSLMSGGTEAFF. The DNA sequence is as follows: TGTGCCAGCAGCTTAATGTCAGGGGGCACTGAAGCTTTCTTT.